The 28 T cell receptor beta chains in this list originate from one sample, sequenced in a study of blood T cell repertoires in COVID-19. The table came from immunoSEQ multiplex PCR; TCRdb's copy has only in-frame clones and leaves some out. This table has approximately 300,000 clones, more than 90% appearing once. The source material was PBMCs or T cells enriched from blood (not recorded which). Receptor source: a young woman who had been exposed to COVID-19.

This clone appeared a few times. The V call is TRBV5-5, the J call TRBJ1-6, with D possibly matching TRBD1 (5 bases). V lost 3 bases and J 4 bases, leaving 14 bases between the germline ends. The CDR3 loop spans 16 amino acids. Germline V lookup: CDR1 SGHKS, CDR2 YYEKEE (reference sequence). The CDR3 nucleotides read TGTGCCAGCAGCTGGGGACTTACTACTTATAATTCACCCCTCCACTTT. Translation: CASSWGLTTYNSPLHF.

The rearrangement links TRBV6-4 to TRBJ1-1; D ambiguous. CDR1 and CDR2 (germline): MRHNA, SNTAGT. V gave up 3 bases and J gave up 3 bases, with 8 bases separating them. The CDR3 is 13 residues long. The CDR3 nucleotides are TGTGCCAGCAGTGAGGAGGTCCACACTGAAGCTTTCTTT. This translates into CASSEEVHTEAFF.

V usage is TRBV9 and J usage is TRBJ1-1; D is unresolved. This CDR3 comprises 13 residues. The V end lost 1 base, the J end lost 3 bases, and 7 bases lay between the germline ends. Germline-derived CDR1 and CDR2 are SGDLS and YYNGEE. The CDR3 DNA sequence: TGTGCCAGCAGCGTATTGCCGGACACTGAAGCTTTCTTT. This encodes CASSVLPDTEAFF.

This chain joins TRBV2 and TRBJ1-1; D is perhaps TRBD1 (6 bases). This CDR3 comprises 14 residues. Deletions cut 4 bases from V and 4 bases from J, with 13 bases between. Germline V CDR1 and CDR2: SNHLY, FYNNEI. The CDR3 reads CASSVDRSGTEAFF. CDR3 coding DNA: TGTGCCAGCAGTGTTGACAGGTCTGGCACTGAAGCTTTCTTT.

The V gene is TRBV4-3, the J gene TRBJ1-1, with D maybe TRBD1 (6 bases). Germline V lookup: CDR1 LGHNA, CDR2 YSLEER. This CDR3 spans 16 amino acids. Trimming removed 1 base at V and 5 bases at J, with 17 bases between. The CDR3 DNA follows: TGCGCCAGCAGCCAAGGCACCCCACAGGGTTTGACTGAAGCTTTCTTT. Translating it yields CASSQGTPQGLTEAFF.

The chain has TRBV7-9 and TRBJ1-2; possibly TRBD1 for D (5 bases). The CDR3 has 12 residues. Germline values: CDR1 SEHNR, CDR2 FQNEAQ (reference sequence). V was shortened by 5 bases and J by 8 bases, with 12 bases between the two germline ends. In DNA form, the CDR3 reads TGTGCCAGCAGCAAGTCAGGGAGGGGCTACACCTTC. This translates into CASSKSGRGYTF.

The chain couples TRBV25-1 to TRBJ2-7; a weak D match, TRBD1 (5 bases). CDR3 length: 14 amino acids. Germline lookup yields CDR1 MGHDK and CDR2 SYGVNS. V lost 2 bases, J lost 5 bases, and 13 bases lay in between. The CDR3 nucleotides are TGTGCCAGCAGTGAAAAGGGGCTAGACCACGAGCAGTACTTC. Residues: CASSEKGLDHEQYF.

The CDR3 here is CASSESLRGGNQPQHF. DNA for the CDR3: TGTGCCAGCAGTGAATCCCTGAGGGGGGGGAATCAGCCCCAGCATTTT. V is TRBV2 and J is TRBJ1-5; a possible D gene is TRBD1 (6 bases). The V and J ends lost 2 bases and 4 bases respectively, with 15 bases between them. Germline assignment: CDR1 SNHLY and CDR2 FYNNEI. The CDR3 loop spans 16 amino acids.

The chain carries TRBV6-2 or TRBV6-3 and TRBJ2-3, with 7 nucleotides matching TRBD2. In germline, CDR1 is MNHEY, CDR2 SVGEGT. The J segment lost 9 bases and the V segment lost 1 base, leaving 1 base of the junction unmatched. The CDR3 is 12 residues long. The CDR3 loop reads CASSYWGGTQYF. In DNA, the CDR3 is TGTGCCAGCAGTTACTGGGGGGGAACGCAGTATTTT.

V usage is TRBV5-4 and J usage is TRBJ2-5; 8 bases fit TRBD2. CDR1 SGHNT and CDR2 YYREEE come from the germline V gene (reference sequence). After removal of 0 bases from V and 5 bases from J, the junction contained 6 bases not matched to a gene. The CDR3 has 15 amino acids. The CDR3: CASSLVSGGRETQYF. CDR3 coding DNA: TGTGCCAGCAGCTTGGTCAGCGGGGGCCGTGAGACCCAGTACTTC.

The genes are TRBV7-9 and TRBJ2-7; maybe TRBD1 (6 bases). With 5 bases removed from V and 3 bases from J, the gap between germline ends came to 11 bases. This CDR3 is built from 13 residues. Germline CDR1 is SEHNR and CDR2 is FQNEAQ (reference sequence). The chain's CDR3 is CASSTLQGYEQYF. The CDR3 DNA reads TGTGCCAGCAGCACCTTACAGGGCTACGAGCAGTACTTC. The full variable domain, completed using reference TRBV7-9 and TRBJ2-7, is DTGVSQNPRHKITKRGQNVTFRCDPISEHNRLYWYRQTLGQGPEFLTYFQNEAQLEKSRLLSDRFSAERPKGSFSTLEIQRTEQGDSAMYLCASSTLQGYEQYFGPGTRLTVT.

The rearrangement links TRBV20-1 to TRBJ2-1; 7 positions match TRBD2. The CDR3 is made up of 15 amino acids. Germline V CDR1 and CDR2: DFQATT, SNEGSKA (reference sequence). Germline trimming cut 3 bases from V and 4 bases from J; bases unmatched to any gene: 9. CDR3 DNA sequence: TGCAGTGCTAGTCGGCCGGGGGGATTGTACAATGAGCAGTTCTTC. Translating it yields CSASRPGGLYNEQFF.

The V and J genes are TRBV9 and TRBJ2-3; a weak D match, TRBD2 (6 bases). Germline CDR1 and CDR2: SGDLS and YYNGEE. This CDR3 region has 15 residues. Trimming removed 1 base from V and 6 bases from J, with 15 bases in between. Written as DNA, the CDR3 is TGTGCCAGCAGCGTAAGGGGCAGGGAGGCGGATACGCAGTATTTT. The encoded protein is CASSVRGREADTQYF. Based on the CDR3 plus reference TRBV9 and TRBJ2-3, the full variable domain is DSGVTQTPKHLITATGQRVTLRCSPRSGDLSVYWYQQSLDQGLQFLIQYYNGEERAKGNILERFSAQQFPDLHSELNLSSLELGDSALYFCASSVRGREADTQYFGPGTRLTVL.

This chain connects TRBV3-1 (or the pseudogene TRBV3-2) to TRBJ1-2, with D perhaps TRBD1 (6 bases). There are 15 residues in the CDR3. The V gene's germline CDR1 is LGHDT and CDR2 YNNKEL (reference sequence). Trimming left V 1 base short and J 7 bases short, with 16 bases between. In nucleotides, the CDR3 is TGTGCCAGCAGCCAAGGGAACAGGGTTCTGGGTGGCTACACCTTC. Translated, it gives CASSQGNRVLGGYTF.

CDR3 in DNA: TGCGCCAGCAGAAAGGGACTAGCGGCGAGCACCGGGGAGCTGTTTTTT. As protein: CASRKGLAASTGELFF. The chain employs TRBV4-1 and TRBJ2-2; 11 bases agree with TRBD2. CDR3 size: 16 residues. V shed 6 bases, J shed 4 bases, and the junction held 7 bases outside the gene matches. Germline lookup yields CDR1 MGHRA and CDR2 YSYEKL.

The chain carries TRBV6-1 and TRBJ1-5; D ambiguous. CDR1 and CDR2 (germline): MNHNS, SASEGT. Trimming stripped 2 bases from V and 4 bases from J, with 6 bases between. The CDR3 extends over 13 amino acids. The CDR3 DNA reads as TGTGCCAGCAGTGAATTGCGGAATCAGCCCCAGCATTTT. As protein: CASSELRNQPQHF.

The rearrangement links TRBV6-6 to TRBJ1-5; 7 nucleotides agree with TRBD1. The CDR3 length is 18 residues. After removal of 5 bases from V and 5 bases from J, the junction contained 18 bases not matched to a gene. Germline V CDR1 and CDR2: MNHNY, SVGAGI (reference sequence). The CDR3 protein is CASSPLVGQHSLYQPQHF. The CDR3 bases are TGTGCCAGCAGTCCGTTGGTGGGACAGCACTCACTTTATCAGCCCCAGCATTTT.

This clone was observed a single time. CDR3 sequence reads: CASRLGQAYGYTF. DNA of the CDR3: TGTGCCAGCAGACTCGGACAGGCCTATGGCTACACCTTC. The chain carries TRBV6-5 and TRBJ1-2; TRBD1 aligns across 7 bases. Germline CDR1 and CDR2: MNHEY and SVGAGI. J gave up 4 bases and V 6 bases, and 5 bases lay outside the gene matches. This CDR3 has 13 amino acids.

The rearrangement links TRBV5-8 to TRBJ2-1, with 8 bases lining up with TRBD1. The CDR3 contains 15 residues. V shed 3 bases, J shed 8 bases, and the junction held 10 bases outside the gene matches. Germline loops: CDR1 SGHTS, CDR2 YDEGEE. CDR3 amino acids: CASSSGQGVPYEQFF. In nucleotides, the CDR3 is TGTGCCAGCAGCTCTGGACAGGGAGTTCCGTATGAGCAGTTCTTC.

This chain links TRBV6-5 with TRBJ2-7, with D possibly being TRBD1 (6 bases). The CDR3 extends over 15 amino acids. The V end was cut by 0 bases, the J end by 3 bases, with 12 bases between. Germline V gene sequence: CDR1 MNHEY, CDR2 SVGAGI. CDR3 in amino acids: CASSYSMAGDYEQYF. The CDR3 DNA reads as TGTGCCAGCAGTTACTCGATGGCAGGGGACTACGAGCAGTACTTC.

The chain joins TRBV29-1 to TRBJ2-3; unclear D gene. CDR1 SQVTM and CDR2 ANQGSEA come from the germline V gene. V gave up 6 bases and J gave up 1 base, with 2 bases separating them. The CDR3 consists of 10 residues. Here the CDR3 DNA reads TGCAGCGTCGGCACAGATACGCAGTATTTT. Its translation is CSVGTDTQYF.

The chain links TRBV20-1 to TRBJ1-2, with unresolved D. Germline V lookup: CDR1 DFQATT, CDR2 SNEGSKA (reference sequence). The germline V and J ends were trimmed by 3 bases and 6 bases, with 17 bases remaining between them. CDR3 size: 14 residues. CDR3 bases: TGCAGTGCTAGTAGTCCCTTGAGGGTTCATGGCTACACCTTC. Residues: CSASSPLRVHGYTF.

V gene TRBV28 combines with J gene TRBJ2-5; D unclear. CDR3 size: 11 residues. From germline, CDR1 is MDHEN and CDR2 SYDVKM. Trimming took 7 bases from V and 1 from J, leaving 4 bases between them. CDR3 region: CASTRQETQYF. The CDR3 DNA follows: TGTGCCAGCACCCGCCAAGAGACCCAGTACTTC. The variable domain in full, completed from reference TRBV28 and TRBJ2-5, reads DVKVTQSSRYLVKRTGEKVFLECVQDMDHENMFWYRQDPGLGLRLIYFSYDVKMKEKGDIPEGYSVSREKKERFSLILESASTNQTSMYLCASTRQETQYFGPGTRLLVL.

Concerning this clone itself: One end of the junction is discordant with germline, which a read error may explain. V and J are TRBV6-2 or TRBV6-3 and TRBJ1-5; 8 bases align to TRBD1. Germline CDR1 reads MNHEY; CDR2 reads SVGEGT. This CDR3 spans 15 amino acids. The DNA for the CDR3 is TGTGCCAGCACTTACGGACAGGGTTTCAATCAGCCCCAGCATTTT. This gives the protein CASTYGQGFNQPQHF.

This chain links TRBV25-1 with TRBJ1-5, with 7 bases fitting TRBD1. The CDR3 is made up of 15 amino acids. Germline V lookup: CDR1 MGHDK, CDR2 SYGVNS. The V gene end was trimmed by 3 bases and the J gene end by 3 bases; junction bases not matched to a gene: 5. Written as DNA, the CDR3 is TGTGCCAGCAGTGAGTCAGGGGGACCCAATCAGCCCCAGCATTTT. This sequence encodes CASSESGGPNQPQHF. The whole variable domain, filled in from reference TRBV25-1 and TRBJ1-5, reads EADIYQTPRYLVIGTGKKITLECSQTMGHDKMYWYQQDPGMELHLIHYSYGVNSTEKGDLSSESTVSRIRTEHFPLTLESARPSHTSQYLCASSESGGPNQPQHFGDGTRLSIL.

The chain couples TRBV11-3 to TRBJ2-2; perhaps TRBD2 as D (6 bases). The V and J ends lost 7 bases and 0 bases respectively, with 12 bases between them. Germline CDR1 and CDR2: SGHNT and YENEEA. This CDR3 has 15 amino acids. CDR3 nucleotide sequence: TGTGCCAGCACCCGGGGACTCGCGAACACCGGGGAGCTGTTTTTT. It encodes CASTRGLANTGELFF. The full variable domain, rest sourced from reference TRBV11-3 and TRBJ2-2, is EAGVVQSPRYKIIEKKQPVAFWCNPISGHNTLYWYLQNLGQGPELLIRYENEEAVDDSQLPKDRFSAERLKGVDSTLKIQPAELGDSAVYLCASTRGLANTGELFFGEGSRLTVL.

This rearrangement joins TRBV27 to TRBJ1-2; perhaps TRBD1 as D (6 bases). The CDR3 runs 13 residues. V dropped 6 bases and J dropped 4 bases, with 12 bases sitting between them. Germline-derived CDR1 and CDR2 are MNHEY and SMNVEV (reference sequence). The CDR3 DNA follows: TGTGCCAGCAGGCCGGGGGGCACCTATGGCTACACCTTC. This gives the protein CASRPGGTYGYTF.

This chain links TRBV18 with TRBJ1-2; no clear D gene. This CDR3 has 12 amino acids. In germline, CDR1 is KGHSH, CDR2 LQKENI. Trimming took 6 bases from V and 7 from J, leaving 12 bases between them. The chain's CDR3 is CASSGRTFGYTF. The CDR3 nucleotides are TGTGCCAGCTCGGGAAGGACTTTTGGCTACACCTTC. Drawing the rest from reference TRBV18 and TRBJ1-2, the complete variable domain is NAGVMQNPRHLVRRRGQEARLRCSPMKGHSHVYWYRQLPEEGLKFMVYLQKENIIDESGMPKERFSAEFPKEGPSILRIQQVVRGDSAAYFCASSGRTFGYTFGSGTRLTVV.